One and the same sample provided the 12 T cell receptor beta chains below, sequenced in a study of T and B cells in COVID-19 patients. Each TRB amplification used about 250-550 ng of genomic DNA from blood. BIOMED2 TRB-A/B primer pools were used in multiplex TRB PCR. TCRdb ran MiXCR on the multiplex PCR reads and lists one entry per CDR3 protein. The table lists 15,000 or so distinct CDR3 sequences, under 35% of them singletons. The sample consisted of blood. The receptors derive from a human donor who had recovered from COVID-19.

The chain combines TRBV7-6 with TRBJ1-1; no definite D call. Deletions cut 4 bases from V and 1 base from J, with 7 bases between. Germline CDR1 SGHVS, CDR2 FNYEAQ. This CDR3 has 13 amino acids. The CDR3 DNA sequence: TGTGCCAGCAGCTCGGGCCCGAACACTGAAGCTTTCTTT. Residues: CASSSGPNTEAFF.

This clonotype was found a few times. J is TRBJ1-5 and V is TRBV15, with a weak D call TRBD1 (5 bases). The CDR3 consists of 16 residues. Germline CDR1 is LNHNV and CDR2 is YYDKDF (reference sequence). Trimming shortened V by 5 bases and J by 3 bases, and 17 bases separated the two germline ends. CDR3 coding DNA: TGTGCCACCAGCTATTTGGGGGAATCCCCCAATCAGCCCCAGCATTTT. It specifies CATSYLGESPNQPQHF.

This clonotype was seen just once. The V and J genes are TRBV21-1 and TRBJ2-5; the table's D gene call, TRBD2, was not cross checked with the DNA. TRBV21-1 is a documented pseudogene. CDR3 length: 22 amino acids. The CDR3 protein is CASSKGAGLAGGLFPFQETQYF. The CDR3 DNA reads as TGTGCCAGCAGCAAAGGGGCGGGACTAGCGGGAGGGCTATTTCCCTTTCAAGAGACCCAGTACTTC.

This clonotype was recorded a few times. The chain is built from TRBV15 and TRBJ1-1; D call uncertain. The germline V and J ends were trimmed by 8 bases and 1 base, with 5 bases remaining between them. CDR3 length: 11 residues. CDR1 and CDR2 (germline): LNHNV, YYDKDF (reference sequence). The CDR3 DNA follows: TGTGCCACCGGTAAGAACACTGAAGCTTTCTTT. Its protein is CATGKNTEAFF.

This clonotype was detected a few times. The genes are TRBV18 and TRBJ2-7, with D perhaps being TRBD1 or TRBD2 (7 bases each). Germline CDR1 KGHSH, CDR2 LQKENI. The CDR3 spans 14 residues. V lost 6 bases and J 3 bases, leaving 15 bases between the germline ends. CDR3 coding DNA: TGTGCCAGCTCGCCGGGACAGCGGGACTACGAGCAGTACTTC. Protein sequence: CASSPGQRDYEQYF.

This clonotype came up a few times. V usage is TRBV6-2 or TRBV6-3 and J usage is TRBJ2-1; a possible D gene is TRBD1 (6 bases). Deletions cut 6 bases from V and 8 bases from J, with 17 bases between. This CDR3 contains 14 residues. Germline V gene data show CDR1 as MNHEY and CDR2 as SVGEGT. CDR3 protein: CASRNAAGEHEQFF. The DNA for the CDR3 is TGTGCCAGCAGGAACGCCGCAGGGGAGCATGAGCAGTTCTTC.

This clonotype was detected many times. The chain recombines TRBV6-5 with TRBJ1-2; D is possibly TRBD1 (5 bases). This CDR3 contains 13 residues. V lost 5 bases to trimming and J lost 8 bases, with 15 bases between them. CDR1 MNHEY and CDR2 SVGAGI come from the germline V gene. DNA for the CDR3: TGTGCCAGCAGTGTAGGCAGGGCCCTCGGCTACACCTTC. As protein: CASSVGRALGYTF.

In this sample, this clonotype is medium-sized. The chain carries TRBV19 and TRBJ2-3; TRBD1 agrees at 9 bases. J lost 2 bases, V lost 5 bases, and 8 bases had no gene match. The CDR3 spans 16 residues. Germline loops: CDR1 LNHDA, CDR2 SQIVND (reference sequence). The CDR3 is CASSDGQGTYTDTQYF. As DNA, the CDR3 is TGTGCCAGTAGTGACGGACAGGGGACCTACACAGATACGCAGTATTTT.

This chain connects TRBV20-1 to TRBJ2-3; 10 bases agree with TRBD2. The junction had 3 bases not matched to a gene; V was cut back by 4 bases and J by 5 bases. The CDR3 is 13 residues long. Per germline, CDR1 DFQATT and CDR2 SNEGSKA (reference sequence). CDR3 region: CSATGLAEDTQYF. DNA of the CDR3: TGCAGTGCTACTGGACTAGCGGAAGATACGCAGTATTTT.

This clonotype has a count of ten or more. V gene TRBV19 combines with J gene TRBJ1-2; D is perhaps TRBD1 (6 bases). Per germline, CDR1 LNHDA and CDR2 SQIVND (reference sequence). The CDR3 totals 16 residues. V lost 7 bases and J 5 bases, leaving 23 bases between the germline ends. The chain's CDR3 is CASKKGGADRLYGYTF. The CDR3, as DNA: TGTGCCAGTAAAAAAGGGGGGGCTGACAGGCTATATGGCTACACCTTC.

V and J are TRBV24-1 and TRBJ1-5; 7 bases agree with TRBD1. The CDR3 covers 13 residues. Germline CDR1 is KGHDR and CDR2 is SFDVKD. Trimming took 9 bases from V and 0 from J; bases not matched to a gene: 1. The CDR3, as DNA: TGTGCCACCGGGACAGATAGCAATCAGCCCCAGCATTTT. Amino acids: CATGTDSNQPQHF.

This clonotype is labeled as medium-sized (0.01 to 0.1%). V and J are TRBV5-6 and TRBJ2-3; D gene unclear. Trimming removed 4 bases at V and 1 base at J, with 4 bases between. Per germline, CDR1 SGHDT and CDR2 YYEEEE. This CDR3 is built from 12 residues. This CDR3 is CASSEGTDTQYF. Here the CDR3 DNA reads TGTGCCAGCAGCGAGGGCACAGATACGCAGTATTTT.